This TCR beta chain derives from a study of shared clonotypes between healthy human individuals (dated by TCRdb to the early 2020s). In the study overall: The cohort comprised a couple of women and a few men aged 18 to 49 years. Per donor, leukapheresis produced somewhere between about 0.9 and 9.5 billion PBMCs. To increase sequencing depth and limit assay-specific biases, TCR repertoire library preparation and sequencing were carried out by different laboratories using diverse techniques. Blood TCR repertoires of five healthy adults were deeply sequenced to estimate repertoire size and the extent of clonotype sharing between individuals. For each donor, CD4 naive and CD4 memory were each run on three plates, CD8 naive on two plates, and CD8 memory on one plate.

TCR CDR3 regions were amplified from genomic DNA by multiplex PCR using the deep immunoSEQ assay. Extracted genomic DNA from each cell subset was spread evenly across all wells of several immunoSEQ 96-well plates, with each plate serving as a replicate. For sorted subsets, each replicate PCR was loaded with roughly 200 ng genomic DNA, equivalent to 30,000 or so T cell genomes. Purified libraries were measured with a Qubit 3.0 fluorometer, size-checked on a Bioanalyzer 2100, and measured again with the KAPA Library Quantification kit. Every immunoSEQ 96-well plate was sequenced on a dedicated single-read 150-cycle Illumina NextSeq 550 flow cell. As for the original processing: Because the immunoSEQ output included only junctional sequences and no quality scores, the filtering could not be the same as the filtering used for full-length reads. Sequences were annotated with PyIR, a Python wrapper for IgBLAST v1.9, using IMGT germline references to assign V/J genes and CDR3. Any read was removed if the V/J assignment was weak (E-value above 1e-6), the CDR3 was missing, or the read contained stop codons, out-of-frame junctions, or ambiguous translated residues. V3J clonotypes were defined as sequences sharing the same inferred V gene, J gene, and CDR3 amino acid sequence. Percentage overlap between repertoires was calculated by dividing the number of shared unique clonotypes by the size of the smaller repertoire. Repertoire richness was assessed with RTK rarefaction, the Chao1 estimator, and Recon v2.1 estimates of unobserved clonotypes. For all TCRbeta clonotypes obtained by the gDNA method from a handful of donors, generation probabilities were computed with OLGA. In TCRdb, the immuneACCESS table is reduced to in-frame sequences with V and J assigned. These tables do not hold every clone; where another copy was compared, an unresolved V gene accounts for under half, and the others remain unexplained. D and trimming come from the DNA, and the V and J calls and clone size come from that table. The sample data list under 2,500,000 clones, and 90% to 97% of these were observed just once. The top ten clones comprise less than 0.15% of the sample.

The donors were healthy, HIV-negative adults with no recently reported acute infections or vaccinations. Every donor was a Caucasian adult residing in Nashville, Tennessee, USA. Magnetic negative selection was used to enrich CD4+ T cells, after which naive cells were positively selected on CD45RA and the negative fraction became the memory subset. After blood collection by leukapheresis, PBMCs were isolated using Ficoll-Histopaque density gradient centrifugation and then cryopreserved in the vapor phase of liquid nitrogen. Analytical flow cytometry was used to check the purity and quantity of each magnetically sorted T cell population. Genomic DNA was isolated from every sorted fraction and measured by UV absorbance on a Nanodrop 2000c. Concerning this clone: Its specific antigen is unknown. No much larger clonotype is one base removed from it; base qualities were not supplied. Other DNA sequences of this sample code for an identical CDR3.

Deletion took 4 bases off V and 1 base off J, with a span of 5 bases between the germline ends. The germline V gene gives CDR1 as MGHDK and CDR2 as SYGVNS. From its cysteine to its phenylalanine, the CDR3 spans 13 amino acids. Here the CDR3 DNA is all that survives: 39 bases in frame from base 1. What the work shows at the level of the full study, not this receptor alone: Only blood was sampled, and tissue TCR repertoires likely differ from those in blood. When four donors were compared, the shared fraction of clonotypes was around 5% for naive CD4, 3.5% to 4% for naive CD8, 2.3% for memory CD4, and approximately 0.4% for memory CD8. Incomplete sequencing was indicated by rarefaction of sorted-subset datasets, despite the large sequencing depth. Based on pairwise subsampling, the degree of clonotype sharing among donors was expected to be affected by sequencing depth. Larger estimated clonotype richness was generally found for naive subsets than for memory subsets. Compared with non-shared clonotypes, the clonotypes found in all four sorted-subset donors had higher generation probabilities. Because the study included a small number of donors, the genetic and exposure-history diversity represented was limited.

The V gene is TRBV25-1 and the J gene is TRBJ1-3; the D gene assignment is ambiguous. Source material: naive CD4+ T cells sorted from blood. In light of the paper, this sample's cell subset or site label describes: CD45RA+ positively selected. This clonotype originated in a man between 18 and 29 years old in good health. In nucleotides, the sequence is TGTGCCAGCAGTGTGCCGTCTGGAAACACCATATATTTT. It is translated as CASSVPSGNTIYF.